Below are 18 T cell receptor beta chains sequenced from a single sample in a study of T cell clonality in common variable immunodeficiency. TCRdb's table, derived via immunoSEQ multiplex PCR, lists solely in-frame clones and lacks some. The sample contains 25,000 to 35,000 clones, none occurring once; 29% lies in the top ten. Their target antigens are unknown. Whole-study findings and limits: Common variable immunodeficiency TCR beta sequences reportedly had fewer deletions and N-nucleotide insertions.

Sequenced material: peripheral blood mononuclear cells. The source of these receptors is a human donor with common variable immunodeficiency.

This clone was seen at least ten times. The missing CDR3 end, 3 residues past where the read stops, is filled in from the germline J gene. The V gene is TRBV4-1, the J gene TRBJ1-5; D is uncertain. CDR1 and CDR2 (germline): MGHRA, YSYEKL. This CDR3 is built from 15 residues. V dropped 6 bases and J dropped 0 bases, with 12 bases sitting between them. CDR3 residues: CASSQTVYSNQPQHF. Partial CDR3 DNA: TGCGCCAGCAGTCAAACAGTATATAGCAATCAGCCC.

This clone was seen repeatedly, ten times or more. The read ends 3 residues shy of where the CDR3 ends; the end is completed using the germline J gene. The chain carries TRBV7-2 and TRBJ1-4; tentative D call: TRBD1 (5 bases). Germline CDR1 is SGHTA and CDR2 is FQGNSA. The CDR3 has 13 residues. The V end was cut by 3 bases, the J end by 8 bases, with 10 bases between. CDR3 sequence: CASSLMRGEKLFF. CDR3 DNA (partial): TGTGCCAGCAGCTTGATGAGGGGAGAAAAA.

CDR3 bases read: TGTGCCAGCAGTTATGGCGGGTGGGAGACC. Residues: CASSYGGWET. The full CDR3 sequence reads CASSYGGWETQYF. This sequence joins TRBV6-2 or TRBV6-3 and TRBJ2-5, with a tentative D call TRBD2 (5 bases). Sequencing ends 3 residues short of the CDR3 end; the germline J gene provides the rest. Trimming removed 3 bases at V and 5 bases at J, with 10 bases between. From germline, CDR1 is MNHEY and CDR2 SVGEGT. This CDR3 comprises 13 residues.

This clone was seen a handful of times. The CDR3 loop reads CASSPRDRVYNSPLHF. CDR3 DNA (partial): TGTGCCAGCTCACCACGGGACAGGGTGTATAATTCACCC. The chain couples TRBV18 to TRBJ1-6, with 9 bases matching TRBD1. From the germline J gene comes the end of the CDR3, since the read stops 3 residues before it. Germline V gene data show CDR1 as KGHSH and CDR2 as LQKENI. CDR3 length: 16 residues. Trimming removed 1 base from V and 4 bases from J; junction bases left unmatched: 2.

This clone showed up many times. With the read ending 3 residues before the CDR3 end, the germline J gene is used to fill in that end. V and J are TRBV30 and TRBJ2-5, with TRBD1 matching over 12 bases. This CDR3 region has 16 residues. Germline V gene data show CDR1 as GTSNPN and CDR2 as SVGIG (reference sequence). The J segment lost 3 bases and the V segment lost 3 bases, leaving 8 bases of the junction unmatched. The CDR3 sequence: CAWSGAGTGGEETQYF. CDR3 bases read: TGTGCCTGGAGCGGAGCCGGGACAGGGGGCGAAGAGACC.

With respect to this clone: The read terminates 3 residues before the CDR3 end, so the remaining end is supplied by the germline J gene. This chain uses TRBV19 with TRBJ1-1, with a possible D match to TRBD1 (6 bases). V was shortened by 3 bases and J by 1 base, with 12 bases between the two germline ends. The germline V gene has CDR1 LNHDA and CDR2 SQIVND (reference sequence). The CDR3 runs 15 residues. The CDR3 DNA, read in part, is TGTGCCAGTAGTATGGGATCGACAGGGAACACTGAA. Its translation: CASSMGSTGNTE. The whole CDR3 sequence is CASSMGSTGNTEAFF.

Comments on this clone: Read data end 3 residues before the CDR3 end; the end is taken from the germline J gene. V gene TRBV7-3 combines with J gene TRBJ2-1, with 7 bases matching TRBD1. Germline V lookup: CDR1 SGHTA, CDR2 FQGTGA. V was clipped by 5 bases and J by 0 bases; unmatched bases: 4. There are 15 residues in the CDR3. The part of the CDR3 DNA that was read is TGTGCCAGCAGCGTCGGGACAGACTCCTACAATGAG. Translated: CASSVGTDSYNE. The CDR3 in its entirety is CASSVGTDSYNEQFF.

This clone was counted at least ten times. Partial CDR3 DNA: TGTGCCAGTAGTACCCTCCGCGGGGGGGCCGTGGAGACC. It codes for CASSTLRGGAVET. Given in full, the CDR3 is CASSTLRGGAVETQYF. The chain employs TRBV19 and TRBJ2-5; 9 bases fit TRBD2. The read finishes 3 residues shy of the CDR3 end, and the germline J gene is used to complete it. V lost 4 bases, J lost 5 bases, and 11 bases stayed unmatched. This CDR3 contains 16 residues. Germline loops: CDR1 LNHDA, CDR2 SQIVND (reference sequence). The full variable domain, completed using reference TRBV19 and TRBJ2-5, is DGGITQSPKYLFRKEGQNVTLSCEQNLNHDAMYWYRQDPGQGLRLIYYSQIVNDFQKGDIAEGYSVSREKKESFPLTVTSAQKNPTAFYLCASSTLRGGAVETQYFGPGTRLLVL.

This clone was recorded many times. The observed sequence ends 3 residues before the CDR3 terminus, with the missing tail filled in from the germline J gene. This chain links TRBV6-1 with TRBJ2-7; possible D gene TRBD2, 6 bases. Germline V CDR1 and CDR2: MNHNS, SASEGT. V was cut by 4 bases and J by 6 bases, with 16 bases left in between. The CDR3 covers 14 residues. CDR3 protein: CASSGGLTSSEQYF. The CDR3 DNA, read in part, is TGTGCCAGCAGTGGCGGACTAACCAGCTCCGAG.

As for this clone: The CDR3 end lies 3 residues beyond the end of the read and is filled in from the germline J gene. This chain joins TRBV7-2 and TRBJ2-1, with 8 bases lining up with TRBD2. CDR1 and CDR2 (germline): SGHTA, FQGNSA. The CDR3 spans 14 residues. J was trimmed by 6 bases and V by 7 bases; bases with no gene match: 8. The CDR3 bases that were read are TGTGCCAGCAACGTTCAGCGGGGGAGCAATGAG. It translates to CASNVQRGSNE. The CDR3, in full, reads CASNVQRGSNEQFF. Together with reference TRBV7-2 and TRBJ2-1, the CDR3 gives the full variable domain: GAGVSQSPSNKVTEKGKDVELRCDPISGHTALYWYRQSLGQGLEFLIYFQGNSAPDKSGLPSDRFSAERTGGSVSTLTIQRTQQEDSAVYLCASNVQRGSNEQFFGPGTRLTVL.

A few counts support this clone. The CDR3 spells CASSVRAGTDTQYF. The DNA read from the CDR3 is TGTGCCAGCAGTGTGAGGGCCGGCACAGATACG. V usage is TRBV6-1 and J usage is TRBJ2-3, with TRBD2 as a possible D gene (5 bases). The read terminates 3 residues ahead of where the CDR3 ends, so the germline J gene completes it. CDR1 and CDR2 from the germline V gene are MNHNS and SASEGT. V lost 4 bases to trimming and J lost 1 base, with 9 bases between them. CDR3 length: 14 residues.

The sample holds a few counts of this clone. The CDR3 end lies 3 residues beyond the end of the read and is filled in from the germline J gene. The J gene is TRBJ1-3, the V gene TRBV19; no definite D call. This CDR3 spans 16 amino acids. The ends were cut back, 3 bases at V and 0 bases at J, with 12 bases in the middle. Germline CDR1 reads LNHDA; CDR2 reads SQIVND (reference sequence). The part of the CDR3 DNA that was read is TGTGCCAGTAGTATCTGGGCCGCTTCCTCTGGAAACACC. Its translation: CASSIWAASSGNT. The full CDR3 protein reads CASSIWAASSGNTIYF.

This clone was observed a few times. From the germline J gene comes the end of the CDR3, since the read stops 3 residues before it. The chain uses TRBV5-1 and TRBJ2-5; D might be TRBD2 (5 bases). CDR1 is SGHRS and CDR2 is YFSETQ in the germline V gene. Trimming pared 5 bases from V and 4 bases from J, leaving 15 bases between. There are 14 residues in the CDR3. The part of the CDR3 DNA that was read is TGCGCCAGCAGGAGGGTCCAGGAAGGAGAGACC. Protein sequence: CASRRVQEGET. The complete CDR3 reads CASRRVQEGETQYF. Looking up the rest from reference TRBV5-1 and TRBJ2-5 gives the full variable domain: KAGVTQTPRYLIKTRGQQVTLSCSPISGHRSVSWYQQTPGQGLQFLFEYFSETQRNKGNFPGRFSGRQFSNSRSEMNVSTLELGDSALYLCASRRVQEGETQYFGPGTRLLVL.

The table lists this clone with many counts. The CDR3 end falls 3 residues outside the read, so it is completed with the germline J gene. The rearrangement links TRBV12-3 or TRBV12-4 to TRBJ1-1; D is unresolved. V dropped 3 bases and J dropped 4 bases, with 18 bases sitting between them. The CDR3 is made up of 16 amino acids. CDR3 region: CASSLATSPLSTEAFF. Incomplete CDR3 DNA: TGTGCCAGCAGTTTGGCGACTTCCCCGCTGAGCACTGAA.

There are many counts of this clone. The CDR3 extends 3 residues past the end of the read, so its final part is completed from the germline J gene. The chain joins TRBV29-1 to TRBJ1-4, with D perhaps TRBD1 (5 bases). Germline assignment: CDR1 SQVTM and CDR2 ANQGSEA. The CDR3 extends over 13 amino acids. V was shortened by 3 bases and J by 5 bases, with 10 bases between the two germline ends. This chain's CDR3 is CSVDRVGNEKLFF. Partial CDR3 DNA: TGCAGCGTTGACAGGGTAGGGAATGAAAAA.

To note about this clone: Coverage ceases 3 residues before the CDR3 finishes, and the germline J gene fills in the end. The rearrangement joins TRBV6-2 or TRBV6-3 to TRBJ2-5; 9 nucleotides line up with TRBD2. This CDR3 spans 16 amino acids. V lost 2 bases and J lost 3; bases outside the gene matches: 7. The germline V gene has CDR1 MNHEY and CDR2 SVGEGT. CDR3 DNA, as far as it was read: TGTGCCAGCAGTTACGGGTCAGTAGCGGGGGAAGAGACC. Its translation: CASSYGSVAGEET. The full CDR3 sequence reads CASSYGSVAGEETQYF.

A note on this clone: The CDR3 goes on 3 residues after the read ends, and that part is filled in from the germline J gene. The rearrangement links TRBV18 to TRBJ2-1; 15 bases fit TRBD2. The junction had 1 base not matched to a gene; V was cut back by 2 bases and J by 5 bases. This CDR3 has 16 amino acids. Germline V gives CDR1 KGHSH, CDR2 LQKENI. The CDR3 spells CASSPGTSGGNNEQFF. The CDR3 bases that were read are TGTGCCAGCTCACCAGGGACTAGCGGGGGGAACAATGAG.

This clone was seen more than once but under ten times. The read is 3 residues too short to cover the CDR3 end, so that end is filled in from the germline J gene. The V and J genes are TRBV2 and TRBJ1-1; no reliable D call. Germline V gene data show CDR1 as SNHLY and CDR2 as FYNNEI. This CDR3 has 13 amino acids. Trimming removed 2 bases from V and 3 bases from J, with 7 bases in between. CDR3 protein: CASSEQKDTEAFF. CDR3 bases read: TGTGCCAGCAGTGAACAGAAAGACACTGAA.